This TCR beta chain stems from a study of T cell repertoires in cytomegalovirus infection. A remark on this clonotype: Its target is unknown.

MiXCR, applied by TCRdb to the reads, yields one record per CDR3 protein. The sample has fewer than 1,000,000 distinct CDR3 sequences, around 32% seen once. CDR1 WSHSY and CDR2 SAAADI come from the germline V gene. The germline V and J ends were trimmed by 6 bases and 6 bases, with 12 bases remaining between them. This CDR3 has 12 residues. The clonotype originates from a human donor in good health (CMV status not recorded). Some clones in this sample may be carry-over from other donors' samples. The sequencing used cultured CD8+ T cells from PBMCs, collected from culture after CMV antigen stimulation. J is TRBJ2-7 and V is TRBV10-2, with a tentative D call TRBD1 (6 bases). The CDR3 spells CASRQGLGEQYF. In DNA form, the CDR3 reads TGCGCCAGCAGACAGGGTCTGGGCGAGCAGTACTTC.